A selection of T cell receptor beta chains follows, all from one sample in a study of radiotherapy plus CTLA-4 blockade in lung cancer. Using immunoSEQ multiplex PCR, the repertoire was profiled, and TCRdb retains in-frame clones only, with some absent. The repertoire holds about 120,000 clones, with roughly 77% as singletons. Sequencing used peripheral blood, obtained from a patient treated with radiotherapy plus ipilimumab. The receptors derive from a human donor with non-small cell lung cancer that progressed on radiotherapy plus ipilimumab. Some clones in this sample may be carry-over from other donors' samples. Each CDR3 is given with its conserved first and last residue. The order of the fields is D gene, clone size, V gene, J gene, CDR3 protein, CDR3 DNA. D genes are given only for firm matches. The listing skips clone size in some rows; elsewhere it reads once, few, many or a size class.

TRBD1	.	TRBV18	TRBJ1-1	CASSVDRLNTEAFF	TGTGCCAGCTCAGTGGACAGGTTGAACACTGAAGCTTTCTTT
TRBD2	.	TRBV5-1	TRBJ2-3	CASSVAGFGTDTQYF	TGCGCCAGCAGCGTAGCGGGATTCGGCACAGATACGCAGTATTTT
.	.	TRBV4-3	TRBJ2-3	CASSQALAAIDTQYF	TGCGCCAGCAGCCAGGCCTTAGCGGCGATAGATACGCAGTATTTT
.	.	TRBV30	TRBJ1-4	CAWAPGFATNEKLFF	TGTGCCTGGGCTCCCGGGTTTGCAACTAATGAAAAACTGTTTTTT
.	.	TRBV30	TRBJ2-7	CAWTRFSGSYGQYF	TGTGCCTGGACGCGCTTTTCGGGCTCCTACGGGCAGTACTTC
TRBD2	.	TRBV7-2	TRBJ2-1	CASSLGRGGDEQFF	TGTGCCAGCAGCTTAGGGCGGGGGGGCGATGAGCAGTTCTTC
.	.	TRBV12-5	TRBJ2-5	CASGRYREYQETQYF	TGTGCTAGTGGACGATACAGGGAGTACCAAGAGACCCAGTACTTC
.	.	TRBV15	TRBJ2-7	CATSRDKHRDLYEQYF	TGTGCCACCAGCAGAGATAAACACAGGGACCTCTACGAGCAGTACTTC
TRBD1	.	TRBV5-1	TRBJ1-1	CASSFGQELNTEAFF	TGCGCCAGCAGCTTCGGACAGGAGCTGAACACTGAAGCTTTCTTT
.	.	TRBV11-2	TRBJ2-7	CASSLAGNRREQYF	TGTGCCAGCAGCTTAGCCGGGAACCGACGCGAGCAGTACTTC
TRBD1	few	TRBV5-4	TRBJ1-2	CASSGEGAYGYTF	TGTGCCAGCAGCGGGGAGGGGGCCTATGGCTACACCTTC
.	.	TRBV9	TRBJ1-5	CASSRDNDQPQHF	TGTGCCAGCAGCCGGGACAACGATCAGCCCCAGCATTTT
.	.	TRBV7-2	TRBJ1-6	CASSLVVGARSPLHF	TGTGCCAGCAGCTTAGTAGTGGGGGCGCGTTCACCCCTCCACTTT
.	.	TRBV5-4	TRBJ1-2	CASSQDPNYGYTF	TGTGCCAGCAGCCAGGACCCTAACTATGGCTACACCTTC
TRBD2	.	TRBV5-1	TRBJ2-5	CASSSLAGRETQYF	TGCGCCAGCAGCTCCCTAGCGGGGAGAGAGACCCAGTACTTC
.	.	TRBV10-1	TRBJ1-2	CASSPRGWGVYGYTF	TGCGCCAGCAGTCCCCGGGGGTGGGGCGTCTATGGCTACACCTTC
TRBD2	.	TRBV6-4	TRBJ2-3	CASSEASGGAEDTQYF	TGTGCCAGCAGTGAGGCTAGCGGGGGGGCCGAAGATACGCAGTATTTT
TRBD1	.	TRBV27	TRBJ1-5	CASSLSPGGDNQPQHF	TGTGCCAGCAGTTTATCGCCAGGGGGGGACAATCAGCCCCAGCATTTT
TRBD1	.	TRBV19	TRBJ2-7	CASSHRQGRYEQYF	TGTGCCAGTAGTCACAGACAGGGGAGGTACGAGCAGTACTTC
.	.	TRBV19	TRBJ1-4	CASSSARGNEKLFF	TGTGCCAGTAGTAGTGCCAGGGGCAATGAAAAACTGTTTTTT
TRBD1	.	TRBV28	TRBJ1-2	CASRSTGGTNYGYTF	TGTGCCAGCAGATCGACAGGGGGAACTAACTATGGCTACACCTTC
TRBD2	.	TRBV5-4	TRBJ2-1	CASSSGGLDYNEQFF	TGTGCCAGCAGCTCGGGGGGGCTAGACTACAATGAGCAGTTCTTC
TRBD1	.	TRBV7-3	TRBJ1-2	CASSPGQGRDYGYTF	TGTGCCAGCAGCCCTGGACAGGGTAGAGACTATGGCTACACCTTC
TRBD1	.	TRBV11-1	TRBJ2-1	CASSRDRGRPYNEQFF	TGTGCCAGCAGCCGGGACAGGGGTCGGCCCTACAATGAGCAGTTCTTC
.	.	TRBV6-5	TRBJ2-6	CASSLYPGANVLTF	TGTGCCAGCAGCCTATACCCTGGGGCCAACGTCCTGACTTTC
.	.	TRBV5-8	TRBJ1-3	CASATGHSGNTIYF	TGTGCCAGCGCGACAGGTCACTCTGGAAACACCATATATTTT
TRBD1	.	TRBV19	TRBJ1-2	CAAGGWYGYTF	TGTGCCGCAGGGGGCTGGTATGGCTACACCTTC
.	.	TRBV5-1	TRBJ2-1	CASSLGGGSSYNEQFF	TGCGCCAGCAGCTTGGGAGGGGGGAGCTCCTACAATGAGCAGTTCTTC
TRBD1	.	TRBV15	TRBJ2-1	CATSMGQSSYNEQFF	TGTGCCACCAGTATGGGACAGAGCTCCTACAATGAGCAGTTCTTC
.	.	TRBV6-5	TRBJ2-1	CASSYSRGDLEQFF	TGTGCCAGCAGTTACTCCAGGGGAGACCTTGAGCAGTTCTTC
.	.	TRBV5-1	TRBJ1-3	CASSFSGNTIYF	TGCGCCAGCAGTTTTTCTGGAAACACCATATATTTT
.	once	TRBV27	TRBJ2-1	CASSLSHLYNEQFF	TGTGCCAGCAGTTTATCACACCTTTACAATGAGCAGTTCTTC
.	once	TRBV5-1	TRBJ2-5	CASSLTGTSQETQYF	TGCGCCAGCAGCTTAACGGGGACGTCCCAAGAGACCCAGTACTTC
.	.	TRBV10-3	TRBJ1-6	CAISEAAGRNSPLHF	TGTGCCATCAGTGAGGCCGCAGGGCGGAATTCACCCCTCCACTTT
.	.	TRBV7-2	TRBJ2-1	CASSFGGGLGEQFF	TGTGCCAGCAGCTTCGGAGGGGGTCTTGGTGAGCAGTTCTTC
.	.	TRBV4-3	TRBJ1-2	CASSQALYGGIGYTF	TGCGCCAGCAGCCAGGCTCTCTATGGAGGGATCGGCTACACCTTC
TRBD1	.	TRBV5-1	TRBJ1-1	CASSLTIPGQGRYTEAFF	TGCGCCAGCAGCTTGACAATACCGGGACAGGGAAGGTACACTGAAGCTTTCTTT
TRBD1	few	TRBV2	TRBJ2-1	CASRATGDGVF	TGTGCCAGCAGGGCGACAGGGGATGGGGTCTTC
TRBD2	.	TRBV7-3	TRBJ2-5	CASSLGLAGGPGETQYF	TGTGCCAGCAGCTTAGGACTAGCGGGGGGGCCAGGAGAGACCCAGTACTTC
.	once	TRBV15	TRBJ2-3	CATSRETWADTQYF	TGTGCCACCAGCAGAGAGACATGGGCAGATACGCAGTATTTT
TRBD1	.	TRBV18	TRBJ1-1	CASSPGTGGYMNTEAFF	TGTGCCAGCTCACCGGGGACAGGGGGATACATGAACACTGAAGCTTTCTTT
TRBD1	once	TRBV18	TRBJ1-5	CASSPGQGLSNQPQHF	TGTGCCAGCTCACCGGGACAGGGGCTCAGCAATCAGCCCCAGCATTTT
TRBD1	.	TRBV6-5	TRBJ1-4	CASSPLQGANEKLFF	TGTGCCAGCAGTCCACTACAGGGGGCGAATGAAAAACTGTTTTTT
TRBD1	.	TRBV18	TRBJ1-6	CASSLGQGDSPLHF	TGTGCCAGCTCACTTGGACAGGGAGATTCACCCCTCCACTTT
TRBD1	once	TRBV2	TRBJ2-2	CASSFFRGQGSLGTGELFF	TGTGCCAGCAGTTTCTTTAGGGGACAGGGTAGTCTCGGCACCGGGGAGCTGTTTTTT
TRBD1	.	TRBV7-3	TRBJ2-1	CASSQTGTGFGGEQFF	TGTGCCAGCAGTCAAACCGGGACAGGGTTTGGGGGTGAGCAGTTCTTC
TRBD1	.	TRBV5-4	TRBJ2-3	CASSPDRANTDTQYF	TGTGCCAGCAGCCCAGACAGGGCCAACACAGATACGCAGTATTTT
.	.	TRBV18	TRBJ1-1	CASSPGALDAFF	TGTGCCAGCTCCCCAGGGGCCCTAGATGCTTTCTTT
TRBD1	.	TRBV29-1	TRBJ1-2	CSVEGLTGGNYGYTF	TGCAGCGTTGAGGGTTTAACAGGGGGGAACTATGGCTACACCTTC
.	.	TRBV5-6	TRBJ2-7	CASSLTYTYEQYF	TGTGCCAGCAGCTTGACCTATACCTACGAGCAGTACTTC
.	.	TRBV4-1	TRBJ2-7	CASSQDTGIYEQYF	TGCGCCAGCAGCCAAGATACAGGGATCTACGAGCAGTACTTT
.	.	TRBV2	TRBJ1-1	CASSDGELEAFF	TGTGCCAGCAGTGACGGAGAACTTGAAGCTTTCTTT
.	.	TRBV29-1	TRBJ1-1	CSVTRYENTEAFF	TGCAGCGTTACCAGGTACGAGAACACTGAAGCTTTCTTT
.	few	TRBV11-3	TRBJ2-3	CASSQRSGLDTQYF	TGTGCCAGCAGCCAACGGTCAGGGCTAGATACGCAGTATTTT
TRBD1	.	TRBV18	TRBJ2-7	CASSPQQGTGGAEQYF	TGTGCCAGCTCACCACAGCAGGGGACAGGGGGCGCCGAGCAGTACTTC
.	.	TRBV6-5	TRBJ1-6	CASTRDHNSPLHF	TGTGCCAGCACGAGGGACCATAATTCACCCCTCCACTTT
TRBD2	.	TRBV5-1	TRBJ2-3	CASSLTLSGAGSDTQYF	TGCGCCAGCAGCTTGACCCTTAGCGGGGCCGGGTCAGATACGCAGTATTTT
TRBD1	.	TRBV7-2	TRBJ1-3	CASSFNRGLSGNTIYF	TGTGCCAGCAGTTTTAACAGGGGGCTCTCTGGAAACACCATATATTTT
.	.	TRBV18	TRBJ2-7	CASSPQSSYEQYF	TGTGCCAGCTCACCACAGAGCTCCTACGAGCAGTACTTC
TRBD2	.	TRBV2	TRBJ2-7	CARGSGNAYEQYF	TGTGCCAGGGGTAGCGGGAACGCCTACGAGCAGTACTTC